These T cell receptor beta chains were read from a single sample in a study of CD8+CD57+ T cells in acquired aplastic anemia. MiXCR was run by TCRdb on the reads, yielding one entry per CDR3 protein. The sample holds 250,000 to 300,000 distinct CDR3 sequences, under 65% seen once. The sequenced sample consisted of sorted CD4+, CD8+, or CD8+CD57+ T cells (not recorded which) from PBMCs. The receptors shown here come from a human donor with aplastic anemia. Each CDR3 is given with its conserved first and last residue. The order of the fields is V gene, clone size, J gene, D gene, CDR3 protein, CDR3 DNA. The D gene is left open where the match is weak. Size tells how often a clone was seen (once, few, many) or the class of an expanded clone, and some rows leave it out.

v_call: TRBV19
clone_size: NA
j_call: TRBJ2-5
d_call: NA
cdr3_aa: CASSRPRETQYF
cdr3_nt: TGTGCCAGTAGTAGGCCTAGGGAGACCCAGTACTTC

v_call: TRBV7-9
clone_size: many
j_call: TRBJ1-1
d_call: NA
cdr3_aa: CASSLNMDTEAFF
cdr3_nt: TGTGCCAGCAGCTTAAACATGGACACTGAAGCTTTCTTT

v_call: TRBV5-1
clone_size: many
j_call: TRBJ2-5
d_call: TRBD2
cdr3_aa: CASSLAGLTSGVQTGETQYF
cdr3_nt: TGCGCCAGCAGCTTGGCCGGGTTGACTAGCGGGGTTCAGACCGGGGAGACCCAGTACTTC

v_call: TRBV7-3
clone_size: few
j_call: TRBJ2-7
d_call: TRBD2
cdr3_aa: CASSSGTSTEQYF
cdr3_nt: TGTGCCAGCAGCTCCGGGACTAGTACCGAGCAGTACTTC

v_call: TRBV6-5
clone_size: many
j_call: TRBJ1-2
d_call: TRBD1
cdr3_aa: CASRNAQGGYGYTF
cdr3_nt: TGTGCCAGCAGAAACGCCCAGGGGGGCTATGGCTACACCTTC

v_call: TRBV5-1
clone_size: NA
j_call: TRBJ1-1
d_call: NA
cdr3_aa: CASSGGTTEAFF
cdr3_nt: TGCGCCAGCAGCGGAGGGACGACTGAAGCTTTCTTT

v_call: TRBV24-1
clone_size: NA
j_call: TRBJ2-5
d_call: TRBD1
cdr3_aa: CATSDLDRGETQYF
cdr3_nt: TGTGCCACCAGTGATTTAGACAGGGGGGAGACCCAGTACTTC

v_call: TRBV5-1
clone_size: many
j_call: TRBJ2-3
d_call: NA
cdr3_aa: CASSLDAFLPDTQYF
cdr3_nt: TGCGCCAGCAGCTTGGATGCCTTCCTCCCAGATACGCAGTATTTT

v_call: TRBV25-1
clone_size: many
j_call: TRBJ1-1
d_call: NA
cdr3_aa: CASSIPGGTEAFF
cdr3_nt: TGTGCCAGCAGTATCCCGGGGGGCACTGAAGCTTTCTTT

v_call: TRBV5-5
clone_size: NA
j_call: TRBJ1-1
d_call: NA
cdr3_aa: CASSLLVDVGNTEAFF
cdr3_nt: TGTGCCAGCAGCTTGTTAGTGGACGTGGGGAACACTGAAGCTTTCTTT

v_call: TRBV7-9
clone_size: once
j_call: TRBJ1-5
d_call: NA
cdr3_aa: CASSLEVFTNQPQHF
cdr3_nt: TGTGCCAGCAGCTTGGAGGTGTTCACCAATCAGCCCCAGCATTTT

v_call: TRBV7-2
clone_size: few
j_call: TRBJ2-7
d_call: TRBD1
cdr3_aa: CASSLGFLGTEYF
cdr3_nt: TGTGCCAGCAGCTTAGGGTTCCTCGGGACAGAGTACTTC

v_call: TRBV20-1
clone_size: NA
j_call: TRBJ1-2
d_call: TRBD1
cdr3_aa: CSARVIPGTGRRGYTF
cdr3_nt: TGCAGTGCTAGAGTCATACCCGGGACAGGCAGAAGGGGCTACACCTTC

v_call: TRBV7-8
clone_size: once
j_call: TRBJ1-4
d_call: TRBD1
cdr3_aa: CALGQGSSNEKLFF
cdr3_nt: TGTGCCCTCGGACAGGGATCCTCAAATGAAAAACTGTTTTTT

v_call: TRBV7-9
clone_size: few
j_call: TRBJ1-3
d_call: TRBD1
cdr3_aa: CASSYPGTGGGNTIYF
cdr3_nt: TGTGCCAGCAGCTACCCCGGGACAGGAGGTGGAAACACCATATATTTT

v_call: TRBV2
clone_size: NA
j_call: TRBJ1-2
d_call: NA
cdr3_aa: CASRRGAPYGYTF
cdr3_nt: TGTGCCAGCAGACGGGGGGCGCCTTATGGCTACACCTTC

v_call: TRBV2
clone_size: many
j_call: TRBJ1-4
d_call: NA
cdr3_aa: CASSEVGLRREKLFF
cdr3_nt: TGTGCCAGCAGTGAAGTGGGCTTACGAAGGGAAAAACTGTTTTTT

v_call: TRBV9
clone_size: NA
j_call: TRBJ1-1
d_call: NA
cdr3_aa: CASSVGGQKNTEAFF
cdr3_nt: TGTGCCAGCAGCGTAGGTGGACAGAAGAACACTGAAGCTTTCTTT

v_call: TRBV2
clone_size: NA
j_call: TRBJ2-2
d_call: NA
cdr3_aa: CASRDFYGPGELFF
cdr3_nt: TGTGCCAGCAGGGACTTTTATGGTCCCGGGGAGCTGTTTTTT

v_call: TRBV24-1
clone_size: many
j_call: TRBJ2-5
d_call: TRBD2
cdr3_aa: CATGGTSGGLETQYF
cdr3_nt: TGTGCCACCGGGGGGACTAGCGGGGGCCTAGAGACCCAGTACTTC

v_call: TRBV7-4
clone_size: NA
j_call: TRBJ1-4
d_call: NA
cdr3_aa: CASSLVGGQTNEKLFF
cdr3_nt: TGTGCCAGCAGCTTGGTTGGGGGGCAAACTAATGAAAAACTGTTTTTT

v_call: TRBV19
clone_size: NA
j_call: TRBJ1-1
d_call: TRBD1
cdr3_aa: CASTETGGTEAFF
cdr3_nt: TGTGCCAGTACCGAAACAGGGGGCACTGAAGCTTTCTTT

v_call: TRBV7-2
clone_size: NA
j_call: TRBJ2-6
d_call: NA
cdr3_aa: CASSLRSSGANVLTF
cdr3_nt: TGTGCCAGCAGCTTACGCAGCTCTGGGGCCAACGTCCTGACTTTC

v_call: TRBV20-1
clone_size: NA
j_call: TRBJ2-7
d_call: NA
cdr3_aa: CSARDQGRADEQYF
cdr3_nt: TGCAGTGCTAGAGATCAAGGCAGGGCGGACGAGCAGTACTTC

v_call: TRBV7-9
clone_size: NA
j_call: TRBJ1-2
d_call: TRBD1
cdr3_aa: CASSLTNRGGHYGYTF
cdr3_nt: TGTGCCAGCAGCTTAACGAACAGGGGGGGCCACTATGGCTACACCTTC

v_call: TRBV19
clone_size: NA
j_call: TRBJ2-7
d_call: TRBD1
cdr3_aa: CASSGTGRNEQYF
cdr3_nt: TGTGCCAGTAGTGGGACAGGGCGTAACGAGCAGTACTTC